This T cell receptor beta chain is drawn from a study of blood T cell repertoires in COVID-19. Study-level background: Sites in the United States, Italy and Spain provided acute and convalescent COVID-19 samples. Sample material is recorded as cDNA or gDNA derived from T cells, B-cell-depleted T cells, or PBMCs.

Germline V gives CDR1 SEHNR, CDR2 FQNEAQ (reference sequence). This CDR3 contains 14 residues. Trimming shortened V by 4 bases and J by 4 bases, and 12 bases separated the two germline ends. Participant ages covered about 18 to 100 years across 25 or so US areas. Resolution of symptoms, clearance, or two negative PCRs was present in recovered Cohort 3 donors. Only in-frame clones appear in the TCRdb table, and some are missing; sequencing was by immunoSEQ multiplex PCR. The sample lists around 470,000 clones, less than 95% seen once, with more than 0.55% in the top ten. The clonotype was recovered from a man younger than 35 who had recovered from COVID-19. This chain links TRBV7-9 with TRBJ2-3, with D tentatively TRBD2 (5 bases). The material sequenced was PBMCs or T cells enriched from blood (not recorded which). The CDR3 coding sequence is TGTGCCAGCAGCTATACGGGGATCGCAGATACGCAGTATTTT. Translating gives CASSYTGIADTQYF.